This T cell receptor beta chain was obtained from a study of shared clonotypes between healthy human individuals. Findings and caveats of the study: Blood was the sole source, and tissue repertoires probably differ.

As concerns this clone: What it recognizes is unknown.

The V segment lost 1 base and the J segment 5 bases; nucleotides outside the gene matches: 8. The CDR3 length is 16 residues. Germline V gene data show CDR1 as MGHRA and CDR2 as YSYEKL. The donor cohort consisted entirely of Caucasian adults residing in Nashville, Tennessee. TCRdb's table, derived via immunoSEQ multiplex PCR, lists solely in-frame clones and lacks some. The sample carries hundreds of thousands of clones, 74% recorded once. This TCR was recovered from a woman aged 25 to 39 in good health. The chain employs TRBV4-1 and TRBJ1-3; TRBD1 matches at 7 bases. Sequenced sample: memory CD4+ T cells sorted from blood. Subset reported: CD45RA-negative fraction. In nucleotides, the CDR3 is TGCGCCAGCAGCCAAGTAGGCAGGGGGAGGAGAAACACCATATATTTT. It encodes CASSQVGRGRRNTIYF.